A single sample gave rise to the 24 T cell receptor beta chains below, sequenced in a study of technical replicates of blood from a handful of donors. Produced via immunoSEQ multiplex PCR; TCRdb's table is partial and in-frame only. Here the sample spans 65,000 to 80,000 clones, just under 95% being singletons. The specimen sequenced was T cells isolated from PBMCs. The source of these receptors is a human donor in good health.

The chain is built from TRBV6-1 and TRBJ2-7; 7 bases fit TRBD1. This CDR3 has 15 residues. V was clipped by 2 bases and J by 2 bases; unmatched bases: 6. Per the germline V gene, CDR1 is MNHNS and CDR2 is SASEGT. The chain's CDR3 is CASSETRGQTYEQYF. The CDR3 DNA reads TGTGCCAGCAGTGAAACGAGGGGACAGACCTACGAGCAGTACTTC.

This clone has only a few counts. The chain uses TRBV19 and TRBJ1-2; maybe TRBD1 (6 bases). The CDR3 runs 13 residues. CDR1 LNHDA and CDR2 SQIVND come from the germline V gene (reference sequence). V was shortened by 8 bases and J by 0 bases, with 10 bases between the two germline ends. This CDR3 reads CASRTDTNYGYTF. The DNA for the CDR3 is TGTGCCAGTCGGACAGATACTAACTATGGCTACACCTTC.

This clone appeared a single time. The V call is TRBV4-2, the J call TRBJ1-5, with D perhaps TRBD1 (5 bases). V was shortened by 3 bases and J by 4 bases, with 16 bases between the two germline ends. Germline V gene lookup returns CDR1 LGHNA and CDR2 YNFKEQ. CDR3 length: 16 residues. The CDR3 region has the DNA TGTGCCAGCAGCCATGCCCTCGGGGGAATTAATCAGCCCCAGCATTTT. Amino acid sequence: CASSHALGGINQPQHF.

This rearrangement joins TRBV4-1 to TRBJ2-2; 9 bases are a match to TRBD1. This CDR3 contains 15 residues. V shed 1 base and J 5 bases; nucleotides not matched to a gene: 2. Germline CDR1 MGHRA, CDR2 YSYEKL. The CDR3 sequence is CASSQGGQGTGELFF. For the CDR3, the DNA is TGCGCCAGCAGCCAAGGGGGACAGGGAACCGGGGAGCTGTTTTTT.

Turning to this clone: Mismatch with germline at one junction end may stem from a read error. The rearrangement joins TRBV28 to TRBJ2-7; 8 bases line up with TRBD1. The CDR3 spans 11 residues. Germline CDR1 MDHEN, CDR2 SYDVKM. This chain's CDR3 is CASSSTGGSQF. The CDR3, as DNA: TGTGCCAGCAGTTCCACAGGGGGATCACAGTTC. Together with reference TRBV28 and TRBJ2-7, the CDR3 gives the full variable domain: DVKVTQSSRYLVKRTGEKVFLECVQDMDHENMFWYRQDPGLGLRLIYFSYDVKMKEKGDIPEGYSVSREKKERFSLILESASTNQTSMYLCASSSTGGSQFGPGTRLTVT.

The rearrangement links TRBV5-1 to TRBJ2-7; a weak D match, TRBD1 (6 bases). The CDR3 covers 15 residues. V was shortened by 0 bases and J by 3 bases, with 13 bases between the two germline ends. CDR1 and CDR2 (germline): SGHRS, YFSETQ. The CDR3 DNA reads as TGCGCCAGCAGCTTGGTGTACAGGGAGCACTACGAGCAGTACTTC. Its protein is CASSLVYREHYEQYF.

V usage is TRBV6-1 and J usage is TRBJ2-7, with 8 bases matching TRBD1. The ends lost 6 bases at V and 4 bases at J; junction bases unmatched: 11. The CDR3 runs 15 residues. Germline lookup yields CDR1 MNHNS and CDR2 SASEGT. DNA of the CDR3: TGTGCCAGCAGCCCCATGGGACAGGTCGGGTACGAGCAGTACTTC. It codes for CASSPMGQVGYEQYF.

This chain joins TRBV29-1 and TRBJ2-7, with TRBD1 as a possible D gene (5 bases). CDR1 is SQVTM and CDR2 is ANQGSEA in the germline V gene. The CDR3 has 11 amino acids. V lost 5 bases and J lost 6, with 11 bases in between. The CDR3 sequence: CSVHDSSEQYF. DNA of the CDR3: TGCAGCGTTCATGACAGTAGCGAGCAGTACTTC.

The chain links TRBV5-1 to TRBJ1-6, with D possibly being TRBD1 (6 bases). CDR3 size: 13 residues. CDR1 is SGHRS and CDR2 is YFSETQ in the germline V gene. V gave up 0 bases and J gave up 10 bases, with 8 bases separating them. CDR3 coding DNA: TGCGCCAGCAGCTTGGACAGGGTATCACCCCTCCACTTT. Translating gives CASSLDRVSPLHF.

The chain combines TRBV28 with TRBJ2-7; D may be TRBD2 (5 bases). Germline V CDR1 and CDR2: MDHEN, SYDVKM. Trimming took off 4 bases at V and 4 bases at J, with 17 bases between the two ends. The CDR3 is 15 residues long. Written as DNA, the CDR3 is TGTGCCAGCAGTTCGAGCGGTACCGCCTATTACGAGCAGTACTTC. This sequence encodes CASSSSGTAYYEQYF.

The V gene is TRBV7-9, the J gene TRBJ1-1, with TRBD1 matching over 9 bases. CDR3 size: 15 residues. Germline V CDR1 and CDR2: SEHNR, FQNEAQ (reference sequence). The V segment lost 5 bases and the J segment 3 bases; nucleotides outside the gene matches: 7. Here the CDR3 DNA reads TGTGCCAGCAGCAGAACAGGGGGCGGGGACACTGAAGCTTTCTTT. Amino acids: CASSRTGGGDTEAFF.

The gene calls are TRBV7-6 and TRBJ1-1; weak D call: TRBD1 (6 bases). CDR1 is SGHVS, CDR2 FNYEAQ, per germline. Trimming left V 2 bases short and J 1 base short, with 11 bases between. The CDR3 is 15 residues long. CDR3 protein: CASSLKTGRNTEAFF. In DNA form, the CDR3 reads TGTGCCAGCAGCTTAAAGACAGGCCGGAACACTGAAGCTTTCTTT. The complete variable domain, with remaining parts taken from reference TRBV7-6 and TRBJ1-1, reads GAGVSQSPRYKVTKRGQDVALRCDPISGHVSLYWYRQALGQGPEFLTYFNYEAQQDKSGLPNDRFSAERPEGSISTLTIQRTEQRDSAMYRCASSLKTGRNTEAFFGQGTRLTVV.

This rearrangement joins TRBV5-1 to TRBJ2-7; D possibly corresponds to TRBD2 (6 bases). Germline V gene lookup returns CDR1 SGHRS and CDR2 YFSETQ. The V end lost 1 base, the J end lost 0 bases, and 20 bases lay between the germline ends. The CDR3 consists of 18 residues. DNA of the CDR3: TGCGCCAGCAGCTTGTTGGGTGGAGGAGGGAGATCCTCCTACGAGCAGTACTTC. Its protein is CASSLLGGGGRSSYEQYF.

The rearrangement uses TRBV20-1 and TRBJ2-3; D ambiguous. The CDR3 is made up of 10 amino acids. Per the germline V gene, CDR1 is DFQATT and CDR2 is SNEGSKA (reference sequence). Trimming shortened V by 6 bases and J by 8 bases, and 9 bases separated the two germline ends. CDR3 in amino acids: CSARLVTQYF. In DNA form, the CDR3 reads TGCAGTGCGCGACTGGTTACGCAGTATTTT.

V gene TRBV6-6 combines with J gene TRBJ2-7, with a weak D call TRBD1 (6 bases). V was trimmed by 8 bases and J by 3 bases, leaving 20 bases between them. The CDR3 sequence is 15 residues long. The germline gives CDR1 MNHNY, CDR2 SVGAGI (reference sequence). Here the CDR3 reads CASAGWGQSHYEQYF. CDR3 bases: TGTGCCAGCGCGGGCTGGGGACAATCGCACTACGAGCAGTACTTC.

The chain has TRBV5-8 and TRBJ2-7; D is ambiguous. From germline, CDR1 is SGHTS and CDR2 YDEGEE. V lost 4 bases and J lost 3, with 2 bases in between. This CDR3 has 10 residues. Here the CDR3 DNA reads TGTGCCAGCAGCCGCTACGAGCAGTACTTC. It codes for CASSRYEQYF.

The rearrangement joins TRBV4-1 to TRBJ2-1, with a tentative D call TRBD2 (6 bases). Deletions cut 8 bases from V and 4 bases from J, with 21 bases between. The CDR3 has 16 amino acids. CDR1 and CDR2 from the germline V gene are MGHRA and YSYEKL. The CDR3 DNA follows: TGCGCCAGCGGACAAACGGGACTCAACGATTACAATGAGCAGTTCTTC. It specifies CASGQTGLNDYNEQFF.

V gene TRBV9 combines with J gene TRBJ2-4, with 11 bases fitting TRBD2. Germline CDR1 SGDLS, CDR2 YYNGEE. J was trimmed by 5 bases and V by 2 bases; bases with no gene match: 3. The CDR3 totals 15 residues. CDR3 in DNA: TGTGCCAGCAGCGTTAGCGGGGGGGAACAAAACATTCAGTACTTC. Amino acid sequence: CASSVSGGEQNIQYF.

The CDR3 region has the DNA TGTGCCAGCAGACAGGGAAGGGAGAACACCGGGGAGCTGTTTTTT. Translation: CASRQGRENTGELFF. The J gene is TRBJ2-2, the V gene TRBV7-7; a weak D match, TRBD1 (6 bases). The CDR3 extends over 15 amino acids. CDR1 SSHAT and CDR2 FNYEAQ come from the germline V gene (reference sequence). The V end was cut by 6 bases, the J end by 1 base, with 12 bases between.

This chain uses TRBV5-1 with TRBJ1-2, with 10 bases fitting TRBD1. Per the germline V gene, CDR1 is SGHRS and CDR2 is YFSETQ. The CDR3 consists of 16 residues. V gave up 4 bases and J gave up 7 bases; unmatched junction bases: 13. The CDR3 protein is CASSAGTGAAWGGYTF. CDR3 bases: TGCGCCAGCAGCGCCGGGACAGGGGCCGCTTGGGGTGGCTACACCTTC.

The chain joins TRBV7-2 to TRBJ1-2, with TRBD1 as a possible D gene (5 bases). Germline assignment: CDR1 SGHTA and CDR2 FQGNSA. The CDR3 is 14 residues long. The V end was cut by 7 bases, the J end by 3 bases, with 15 bases between. CDR3 nucleotides: TGTGCCAGCACCCAGCGGGGCCAAGACTATGGCTACACCTTC. Protein sequence: CASTQRGQDYGYTF.

The rearrangement uses TRBV25-1 and TRBJ1-6; D is perhaps TRBD1 (5 bases). The germline V gene encodes CDR1 MGHDK and CDR2 SYGVNS. Trimming shortened V by 4 bases and J by 10 bases, and 14 bases separated the two germline ends. The CDR3 extends over 14 amino acids. The chain's CDR3 is CASSGGSSGSPLHF. CDR3 DNA: TGTGCCAGCAGTGGGGGCTCCTCTGGGTCACCCCTCCACTTT.

The V gene is TRBV15, the J gene TRBJ2-5, with D perhaps TRBD2 (5 bases). The CDR3 is 12 residues long. CDR1 is LNHNV, CDR2 YYDKDF, per germline (reference sequence). V lost 8 bases to trimming and J lost 5 bases, with 12 bases between them. CDR3 nucleotides: TGTGCCACCGGTAGCCGAGGGGAGACCCAGTACTTC. Protein: CATGSRGETQYF.

The chain couples TRBV18 to TRBJ2-7; 8 bases are shared with TRBD2. This CDR3 contains 16 residues. V was pared by 3 bases and J by 1 base, with 8 bases of the junction left unmatched. Looked up from germline, CDR1 is KGHSH and CDR2 is LQKENI. This chain's CDR3 is CASSPLPGGSSYEQYF. The CDR3 DNA reads TGTGCCAGCTCACCCTTACCGGGAGGGAGTTCCTACGAGCAGTACTTC.